The 11 T cell receptor beta chains below all came from one sample that was sequenced in a study of shared clonotypes between healthy human individuals. TCRdb keeps only in-frame clones here, not all; method: immunoSEQ multiplex PCR. The data show around 720,000 clones, around four fifths seen once. Input material: memory CD4+ T cells sorted from blood. Subset specified: CD45RA-negative fraction. These receptor sequences come from a woman in her thirties in good health.

V is TRBV30 and J is TRBJ2-2; TRBD1 or TRBD2 may be the D gene (5 bases each). The CDR3 has 15 amino acids. Germline loops: CDR1 GTSNPN, CDR2 SVGIG (reference sequence). Trimming removed 6 bases at V and 0 bases at J, with 14 bases between. For the CDR3, the DNA is TGTGCCTGTAATGTCGGGGCCACGAACACCGGGGAGCTGTTTTTT. Amino acids: CACNVGATNTGELFF. Combining the CDR3 with reference TRBV30 and TRBJ2-2 gives the whole variable domain SQTIHQWPATLVQPVGSPLSLECTVEGTSNPNLYWYRQAAGRGLQLLFYSVGIGQISSEVPQNLSASRPQDRQFILSSKKLLLSDSGFYLCACNVGATNTGELFFGEGSRLTVL.

With respect to this clone: This same CDR3 is encoded by further DNA sequences in the sample. The chain is built from TRBV12-5 and TRBJ2-3, with D tentatively TRBD2 (6 bases). The length of the CDR3 is 14 residues. Germline values: CDR1 LGHNT, CDR2 FRNRAP. With 7 bases removed from V and 0 bases from J, the gap between germline ends came to 11 bases. CDR3 nucleotide sequence: TGTGCTAGTGCCTGGAGGGAGAGCACAGATACGCAGTATTTT. This gives the protein CASAWRESTDTQYF. The complete variable domain, with remaining parts taken from reference TRBV12-5 and TRBJ2-3, reads DARVTQTPRHKVTEMGQEVTMRCQPILGHNTVFWYRQTMMQGLELLAYFRNRAPLDDSGMPKDRFSAEMPDATLATLKIQPSEPRDSAVYFCASAWRESTDTQYFGPGTRLTVL.

Regarding this clone: Since a far larger clone is one base different, this is likely a read error. The rearrangement uses TRBV7-8 and TRBJ2-1; D is tentatively TRBD1 or TRBD2 (5 bases each). In germline, CDR1 is SGHVS, CDR2 FQNEAQ. This CDR3 is 14 amino acids long. Trimming removed 4 bases from V and 4 bases from J, with 11 bases in between. This chain's CDR3 is CASSSRDPYNEQFF. DNA for the CDR3: TGTGCCAGCAGCTCCCGGGACCCTTACAATGAGCAGTTCTTC.

The chain employs TRBV28 and TRBJ1-5; 7 nucleotides align to TRBD1. V lost 5 bases to trimming and J lost 4 bases; unmatched junction nucleotides: 8. The CDR3 is 15 amino acids. Germline CDR1 and CDR2: MDHEN and SYDVKM. The CDR3 sequence: CASSPLDRDNQPQHF. The CDR3 DNA follows: TGTGCCAGCAGTCCACTAGACAGGGATAATCAGCCCCAGCATTTT. The full variable domain, in which reference TRBV28 and TRBJ1-5 provide the parts outside the CDR3, is DVKVTQSSRYLVKRTGEKVFLECVQDMDHENMFWYRQDPGLGLRLIYFSYDVKMKEKGDIPEGYSVSREKKERFSLILESASTNQTSMYLCASSPLDRDNQPQHFGDGTRLSIL.

This chain uses TRBV29-1 with TRBJ1-5; 8 bases agree with TRBD1. With 7 bases clipped from V and 0 bases from J, the junction kept 5 bases outside the gene matches. The germline V gene encodes CDR1 SQVTM and CDR2 ANQGSEA. The length of the CDR3 is 14 residues. CDR3 loop: CSGQDRDSNQPQHF. CDR3 nucleotides: TGCAGCGGCCAGGACAGGGATAGCAATCAGCCCCAGCATTTT.

The genes are TRBV7-3 and TRBJ2-7; D is tentatively TRBD1 or TRBD2 (5 bases each). In germline, CDR1 is SGHTA, CDR2 FQGTGA. The CDR3 length is 14 residues. V shed 6 bases and J shed 2 bases, with 14 bases lying between them. The CDR3 nucleotides read TGTGCCAGCAGTCGGGATCAGGGTCCCTACGAGCAGTACTTC. It codes for CASSRDQGPYEQYF.

Written as DNA, the CDR3 is TGTGCCAGCAGTGAAGAATCTAACTATGGCTACACCTTC. Its translation: CASSEESNYGYTF. The chain is built from TRBV2 and TRBJ1-2, with D uncertain. Germline CDR1 SNHLY, CDR2 FYNNEI. V lost 1 base, J lost 0 bases, and 3 bases lay in between. The CDR3 loop spans 13 amino acids.

V usage is TRBV4-2 and J usage is TRBJ2-1, with 11 bases matching TRBD2. The CDR3 extends over 17 amino acids. Per the germline V gene, CDR1 is LGHNA and CDR2 is YNFKEQ. Trimming removed 1 base from V and 4 bases from J; junction bases left unmatched: 6. The CDR3 here is CASSQAAGTSGYNEQFF. The DNA for the CDR3 is TGTGCCAGCAGCCAAGCGGCCGGGACTAGCGGATACAATGAGCAGTTCTTC.

CDR3 loop: CASSLERQGAEAQYF. DNA for the CDR3: TGTGCCAGCAGCTTAGAGAGACAGGGGGCGGAAGCCCAGTACTTC. The genes are TRBV11-2 and TRBJ2-5, with 10 bases identical to TRBD1. Germline loops: CDR1 SGHAT, CDR2 FQNNGV. V dropped 0 bases and J dropped 9; count of bases not matched to a gene: 7. The CDR3 covers 15 residues.

The chain uses TRBV5-1 and TRBJ1-5; D is ambiguous. Germline-derived CDR1 and CDR2 are SGHRS and YFSETQ. The CDR3 spans 13 residues. V shed 3 bases and J shed 5 bases, with 9 bases lying between them. This CDR3 is CASSWDTDQPQHF. The CDR3, as DNA: TGCGCCAGCAGCTGGGATACTGATCAGCCCCAGCATTTT.

This clone was counted between two and nine times. This chain connects TRBV28 to TRBJ1-2, with D perhaps TRBD1 (6 bases). The ends were cut back, 6 bases at V and 8 bases at J, with 16 bases in the middle. Germline values: CDR1 MDHEN, CDR2 SYDVKM. The CDR3 sequence is 13 residues long. This CDR3 reads CASRGATGWGYTF. CDR3 DNA sequence: TGTGCCAGCAGGGGGGCGACAGGCTGGGGCTACACCTTC.